The T cell receptor (beta chain) under discussion was sequenced for a study of control samples from healthy donors and cancer patients. Data came from immunoSEQ multiplex PCR; TCRdb stores just in-frame clones and leaves some out. The sample records about 130,000 clones, more than 90% being singletons. There are 17 residues in the CDR3. Between the trimmed V and J ends, which lost 1 base and 6 bases, there was a span of 22 bases. Material for sequencing was blood. The chain uses TRBV23-1 and TRBJ2-7; D might be TRBD1 (6 bases). TRBV23-1 is known as an ORF, though its function is uncertain. The receptor was isolated from a man in his late teens or twenties in good health. DNA for the CDR3: TGCGCCAGCAGTCAATTAAAACAGGGCCTTAATTCTCCCGAGCAGTACTTC. It yields the protein CASSQLKQGLNSPEQYF.